A single count supports the clone carrying this TCR beta chain. The entry originates in a study of T cells after somatic rescue of genetic block. The CDR3 consists of 11 residues. The germline CDR1 and CDR2 sequences are MNHEY and SVGAGI. V shed 6 bases and J shed 5 bases, with 5 bases lying between them. Clones were sequenced by immunoSEQ multiplex PCR, and TCRdb holds only the in-frame ones, with some missing. The sample records 110,000 or so clones, 85% to 95% being singletons. The sequenced material came from peripheral blood mononuclear cells (PBMCs). This clonotype was obtained from a young woman. The rearrangement joins TRBV6-5 to TRBJ2-1; no firm D call. In nucleotides, the CDR3 is TGTGCCAGCAGGTTAGACAATGAGCAGTTCTTC. It specifies CASRLDNEQFF.